This T cell receptor beta chain stems from a study of T cell responses to AZD1222 COVID-19 vaccine. Notes on this clone: Its antigen is unidentified.

Sequencing used immunoSEQ multiplex PCR; TCRdb keeps in-frame clones, though not all of them. In the table there are about 70,000 clones, 90% of which are singletons. The CDR3 consists of 14 residues. Germline-derived CDR1 and CDR2 are LGHNA and YNFKEQ. The V segment lost 0 bases and the J segment 10 bases; nucleotides outside the gene matches: 6. Overall study findings and caveats: Donors were mostly white British, more females; clonal diversity possibly underestimated.

The sequence derives from an adult who received the AZD1222 COVID-19 vaccine. The material sequenced was peripheral blood, taken 28 days after the second AZD1222 dose. The gene calls are TRBV4-2 and TRBJ2-7; 10 nucleotides match TRBD2. The CDR3 region is CASSQDYQREGQYF. The CDR3 DNA reads as TGTGCCAGCAGCCAAGATTACCAGCGGGAGGGTCAGTACTTC.